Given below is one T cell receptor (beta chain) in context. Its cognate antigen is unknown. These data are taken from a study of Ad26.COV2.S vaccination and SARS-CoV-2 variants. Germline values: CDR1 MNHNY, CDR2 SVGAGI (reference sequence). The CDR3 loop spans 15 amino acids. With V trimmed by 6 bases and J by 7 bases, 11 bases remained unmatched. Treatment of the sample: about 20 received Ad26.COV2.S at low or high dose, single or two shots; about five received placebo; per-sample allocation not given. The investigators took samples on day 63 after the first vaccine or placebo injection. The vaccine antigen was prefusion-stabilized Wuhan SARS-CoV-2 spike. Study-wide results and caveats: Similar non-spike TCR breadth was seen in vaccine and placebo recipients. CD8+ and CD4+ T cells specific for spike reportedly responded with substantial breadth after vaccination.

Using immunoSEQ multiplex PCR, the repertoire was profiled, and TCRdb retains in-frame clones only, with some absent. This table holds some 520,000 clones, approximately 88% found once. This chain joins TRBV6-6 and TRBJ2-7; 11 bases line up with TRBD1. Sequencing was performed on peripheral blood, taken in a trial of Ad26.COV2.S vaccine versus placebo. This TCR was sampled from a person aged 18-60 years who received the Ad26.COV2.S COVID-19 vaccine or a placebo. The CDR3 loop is CASSQKGQGAREQYF. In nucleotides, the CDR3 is TGTGCCAGCAGCCAAAAAGGACAGGGGGCGCGGGAGCAGTACTTC.